The rows below give T cell receptor beta chains drawn from one sample of a study of T cell repertoires in cytomegalovirus infection. Each CDR3 protein gets one entry after TCRdb re-called the reads with MiXCR. The sample shows under 250,000 distinct CDR3 sequences, approximately 7% of them seen only once. Source material: PBMCs. The receptors derive from a human donor in good health (CMV status not recorded). Some clones in this sample may be carry-over from other donors' samples. Each CDR3 is given with its conserved first and last residue. D genes are given only for firm matches. Where a row states a size, it is once, few, many or the class of an expanded clone; other rows omit it.

CDR3aa,CDR3nt,v_gene,d_gene,abundance,j_gene
CSVEGGERGYTF,TGCAGCGTTGAAGGAGGGGAACGGGGCTACACCTTC,TRBV29-1,NA,many,TRBJ1-2
CASSLGSGGRDTEAFF,TGTGCCAGCAGCTTAGGGTCTGGGGGGCGCGACACTGAAGCTTTCTTT,TRBV13,NA,many,TRBJ1-1
CASGLGQGQHF,TGTGCTAGTGGTTTGGGGCAGGGCCAGCATTTT,TRBV12-5,NA,few,TRBJ1-5
CSAYQRTGTVKQYF,TGCAGTGCCTACCAACGGACAGGGACGGTGAAGCAGTACTTC,TRBV20-1,TRBD1,many,TRBJ2-7
CASSPIGGPNNEQFF,TGTGCCAGCAGCCCTATCGGGGGACCGAACAATGAGCAGTTCTTC,TRBV11-2,NA,many,TRBJ2-1
CASSEPIGGVNYGYTF,TGTGCCAGCAGCGAACCGATCGGGGGGGTCAACTATGGCTACACCTTC,TRBV2,NA,NA,TRBJ1-2
CASSPPRDRLQPQHF,TGTGCCAGCAGCCCTCCGCGGGACCGCTTACAGCCCCAGCATTTT,TRBV6-2/TRBV6-3,NA,many,TRBJ1-5
CASPGIGSMGYGYTF,TGTGCCAGCCCCGGTATAGGGTCGATGGGCTATGGCTACACCTTC,TRBV7-9,NA,many,TRBJ1-2
CASSLRTPSRTDTQYF,TGTGCCAGCAGCTTAAGGACTCCGAGCCGCACAGATACGCAGTATTTT,TRBV7-9,NA,NA,TRBJ2-3
CASTRHGTYSNQPQHF,TGTGCCAGCACACGACACGGGACATACAGCAATCAGCCCCAGCATTTT,TRBV2,NA,many,TRBJ1-5
CASSPRWEQYF,TGTGCCAGCAGTCCTCGGTGGGAGCAGTACTTC,TRBV12-3/TRBV12-4,NA,many,TRBJ2-7
CSVEEGPNQPQHF,TGCAGCGTTGAAGAGGGACCGAATCAGCCCCAGCATTTT,TRBV29-1,NA,many,TRBJ1-5
CSVTDGGNTIYF,TGCAGCGTTACGGACGGTGGAAACACCATATATTTT,TRBV29-1,NA,NA,TRBJ1-3
CASSLWYREMNTEAFF,TGTGCCAGCAGCTTATGGTACAGGGAAATGAACACTGAAGCTTTCTTT,TRBV11-2,NA,many,TRBJ1-1
CASSPQGRHSSYEQYF,TGTGCCAGCTCACCTCAAGGCCGTCACAGCTCCTACGAGCAGTACTTC,TRBV18,NA,many,TRBJ2-7
CASSQFTYEQYF,TGTGCCAGCAGCCAGTTTACTTACGAGCAGTACTTC,TRBV5-6,NA,many,TRBJ2-7
CASSPRTVNYGYTF,TGTGCCAGCAGTCCTCGGACAGTTAACTATGGCTACACCTTC,TRBV6-1,NA,many,TRBJ1-2
CASSPFAGGQYNEQFF,TGTGCCAGTAGTCCCTTTGCGGGGGGTCAGTACAATGAGCAGTTCTTC,TRBV19,TRBD2,many,TRBJ2-1